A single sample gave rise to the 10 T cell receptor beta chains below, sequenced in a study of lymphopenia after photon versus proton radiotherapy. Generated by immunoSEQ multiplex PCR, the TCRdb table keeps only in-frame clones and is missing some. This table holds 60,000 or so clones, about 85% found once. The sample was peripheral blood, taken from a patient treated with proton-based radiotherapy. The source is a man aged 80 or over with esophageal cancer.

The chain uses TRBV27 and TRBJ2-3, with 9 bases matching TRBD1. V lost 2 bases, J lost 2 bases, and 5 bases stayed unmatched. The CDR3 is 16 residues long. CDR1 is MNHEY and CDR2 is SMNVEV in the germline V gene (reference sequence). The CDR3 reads CASSLNRGRVTDTQYF. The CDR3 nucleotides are TGTGCCAGCAGTTTAAACAGGGGGCGCGTCACAGATACGCAGTATTTT.

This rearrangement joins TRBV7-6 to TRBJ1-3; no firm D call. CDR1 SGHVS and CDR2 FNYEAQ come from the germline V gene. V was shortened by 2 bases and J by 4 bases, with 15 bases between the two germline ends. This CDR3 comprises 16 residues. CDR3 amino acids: CASSLFSPPGGNTIYF. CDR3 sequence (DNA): TGTGCCAGCAGCTTATTTAGTCCCCCGGGAGGAAACACCATATATTTT.

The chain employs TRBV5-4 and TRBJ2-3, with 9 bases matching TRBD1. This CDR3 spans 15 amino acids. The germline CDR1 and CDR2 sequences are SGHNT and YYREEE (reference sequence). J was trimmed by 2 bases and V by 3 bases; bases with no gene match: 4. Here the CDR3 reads CASSSGTGFTDTQYF. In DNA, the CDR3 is TGTGCCAGCAGCTCCGGGACAGGGTTCACAGATACGCAGTATTTT.

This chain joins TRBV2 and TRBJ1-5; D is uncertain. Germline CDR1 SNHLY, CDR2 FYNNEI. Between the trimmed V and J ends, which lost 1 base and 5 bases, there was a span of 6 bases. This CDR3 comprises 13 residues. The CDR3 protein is CASSEEADQPQHF. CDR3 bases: TGTGCCAGCAGTGAAGAGGCAGATCAGCCCCAGCATTTT.

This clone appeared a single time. The CDR3 region is CASSDRGTGELFF. In DNA, the CDR3 is TGTGCCAGCAGTGACAGGGGGACCGGGGAGCTGTTTTTT. The chain couples TRBV2 to TRBJ2-2; TRBD1 aligns across 7 bases. This CDR3 comprises 13 residues. Germline values: CDR1 SNHLY, CDR2 FYNNEI. Unmatched junction bases numbered 0, after V lost 3 bases and J lost 5 bases.

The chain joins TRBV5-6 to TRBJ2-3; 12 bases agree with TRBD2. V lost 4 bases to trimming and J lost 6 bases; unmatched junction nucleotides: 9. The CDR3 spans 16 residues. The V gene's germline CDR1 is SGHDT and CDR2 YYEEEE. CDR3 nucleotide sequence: TGTGCCAGCAGCCGTGGGACTAGCGGGTTCGCGGATACGCAGTATTTT. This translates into CASSRGTSGFADTQYF. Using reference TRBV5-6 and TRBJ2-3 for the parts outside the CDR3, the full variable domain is DAGVTQSPTHLIKTRGQQVTLRCSPKSGHDTVSWYQQALGQGPQFIFQYYEEEERQRGNFPDRFSGHQFPNYSSELNVNALLLGDSALYLCASSRGTSGFADTQYFGPGTRLTVL.

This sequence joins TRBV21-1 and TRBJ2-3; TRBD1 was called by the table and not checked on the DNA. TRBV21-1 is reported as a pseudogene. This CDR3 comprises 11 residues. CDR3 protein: CASSPLATQYF. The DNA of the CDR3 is TGTGCCAGCAGCCCCTTGGCCACGCAGTATTTT.

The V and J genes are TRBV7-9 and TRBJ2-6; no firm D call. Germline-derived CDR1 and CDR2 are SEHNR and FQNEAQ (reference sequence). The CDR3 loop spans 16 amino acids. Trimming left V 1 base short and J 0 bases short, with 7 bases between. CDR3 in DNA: TGTGCCAGCAGCTTAGGTCTGAGCTCTGGGGCCAACGTCCTGACTTTC. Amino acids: CASSLGLSSGANVLTF.

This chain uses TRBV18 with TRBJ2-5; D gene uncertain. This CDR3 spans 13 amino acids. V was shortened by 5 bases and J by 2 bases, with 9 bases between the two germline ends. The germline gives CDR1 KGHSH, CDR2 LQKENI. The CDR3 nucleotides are TGTGCCAGCTCAGTGACGGATCAAGAGACCCAGTACTTC. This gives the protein CASSVTDQETQYF.

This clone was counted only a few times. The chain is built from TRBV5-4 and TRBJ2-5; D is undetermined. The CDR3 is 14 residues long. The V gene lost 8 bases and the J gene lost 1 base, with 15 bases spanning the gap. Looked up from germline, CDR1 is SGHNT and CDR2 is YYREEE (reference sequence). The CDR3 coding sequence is TGTGCCAGTGGGGAAGGTGGGTCCCAAGAGACCCAGTACTTC. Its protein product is CASGEGGSQETQYF.